This TCR beta chain was sequenced in a study of T cell changes during pregnancy in multiple sclerosis. Repertoires were generated with immunoSEQ multiplex PCR, while TCRdb's copy carries only in-frame clones and drops some. The sample gives about 40,000 clones, around 90% of which show up once; more than 7% is in the top ten. This CDR3 has 14 amino acids. The germline V gene has CDR1 LNHDA and CDR2 SQIVND (reference sequence). V shed 4 bases, J shed 6 bases, and the junction held 5 bases outside the gene matches. The source of this sequence is a female donor with multiple sclerosis, enrolled in a pregnancy study. The J gene is TRBJ2-1, the V gene TRBV19; 8 bases are a match to TRBD1. This material consisted of CD8+ T cells from peripheral blood mononuclear cells, taken before pregnancy. The CDR3 sequence is CASSTGGIPNEQFF. DNA of the CDR3: TGTGCCAGTAGTACAGGGGGCATTCCCAATGAGCAGTTCTTC.